Below, one TCR beta chain is given with its context. Its antigen is as yet unknown. With 7 bases removed from V and 6 bases from J, the gap between germline ends came to 13 bases. Per germline, CDR1 LNHDA and CDR2 SQIVND (reference sequence). The CDR3 totals 13 residues. PCR amplification relied on 60 Vbeta primers (plus 13 Jbeta primers). Sequencing used immunoSEQ multiplex PCR; TCRdb keeps in-frame clones, though not all of them. The table has about 130,000 clones, around 80% seen once; the top ten hold around 1.6%. The data are from a study of cytomegalovirus exposure and HLA in healthy donors. Study-level points and caveats: A link between a missense DCLRE1C variant and TCR beta V- and J-gene trimming emerged from a later analysis. Reported results showed that the classifier diagnosed cytomegalovirus status with high specificity and sensitivity. In a later analysis, across HLA loci, associated TCR counts were highest for DRB1, lowest for HLA-C.

This receptor was identified in a female donor in good health and CMV-seronegative. The sequenced sample was PBMCs. The genes are TRBV19 and TRBJ1-5, with D unclear. CDR3 region: CASNEVGLQPQHF. The CDR3 coding sequence is TGTGCCAGTAACGAGGTGGGTCTTCAGCCCCAGCATTTT. Variable domain in full (rest from reference TRBV19 and TRBJ1-5): DGGITQSPKYLFRKEGQNVTLSCEQNLNHDAMYWYRQDPGQGLRLIYYSQIVNDFQKGDIAEGYSVSREKKESFPLTVTSAQKNPTAFYLCASNEVGLQPQHFGDGTRLSIL.